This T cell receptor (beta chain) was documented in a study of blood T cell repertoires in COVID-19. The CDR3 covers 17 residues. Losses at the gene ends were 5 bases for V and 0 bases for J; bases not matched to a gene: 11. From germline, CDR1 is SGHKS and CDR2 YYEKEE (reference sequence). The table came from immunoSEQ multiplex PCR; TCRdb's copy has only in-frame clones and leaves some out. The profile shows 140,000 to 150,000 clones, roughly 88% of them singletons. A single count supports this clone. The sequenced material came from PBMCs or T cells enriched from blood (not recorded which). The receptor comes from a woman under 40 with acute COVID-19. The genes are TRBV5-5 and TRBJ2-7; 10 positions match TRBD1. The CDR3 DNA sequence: TGTGCCAGCAGATCCGGGACAGGGGACCTCTTCTCCTACGAGCAGTACTTC. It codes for CASRSGTGDLFSYEQYF. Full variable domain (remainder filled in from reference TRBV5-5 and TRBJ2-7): DAGVTQSPTHLIKTRGQQVTLRCSPISGHKSVSWYQQVLGQGPQFIFQYYEKEERGRGNFPDRFSARQFPNYSSELNVNALLLGDSALYLCASRSGTGDLFSYEQYFGPGTRLTVT.